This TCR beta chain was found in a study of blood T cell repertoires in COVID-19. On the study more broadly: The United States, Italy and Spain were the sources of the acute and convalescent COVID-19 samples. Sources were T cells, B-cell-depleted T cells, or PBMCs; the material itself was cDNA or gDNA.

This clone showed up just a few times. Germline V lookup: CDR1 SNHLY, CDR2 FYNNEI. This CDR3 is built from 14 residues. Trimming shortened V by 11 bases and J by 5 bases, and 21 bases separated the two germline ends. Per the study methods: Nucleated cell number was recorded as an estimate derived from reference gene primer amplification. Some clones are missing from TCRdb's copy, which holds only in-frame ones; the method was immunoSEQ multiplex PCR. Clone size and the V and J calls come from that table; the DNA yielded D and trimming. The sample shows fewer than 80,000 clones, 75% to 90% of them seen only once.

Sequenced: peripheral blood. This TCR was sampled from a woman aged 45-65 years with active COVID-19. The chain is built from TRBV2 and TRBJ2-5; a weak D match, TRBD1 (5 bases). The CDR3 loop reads CAGRSFRALETQYF. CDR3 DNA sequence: TGTGCCGGCCGATCTTTCAGGGCTCTGGAGACCCAGTACTTC.